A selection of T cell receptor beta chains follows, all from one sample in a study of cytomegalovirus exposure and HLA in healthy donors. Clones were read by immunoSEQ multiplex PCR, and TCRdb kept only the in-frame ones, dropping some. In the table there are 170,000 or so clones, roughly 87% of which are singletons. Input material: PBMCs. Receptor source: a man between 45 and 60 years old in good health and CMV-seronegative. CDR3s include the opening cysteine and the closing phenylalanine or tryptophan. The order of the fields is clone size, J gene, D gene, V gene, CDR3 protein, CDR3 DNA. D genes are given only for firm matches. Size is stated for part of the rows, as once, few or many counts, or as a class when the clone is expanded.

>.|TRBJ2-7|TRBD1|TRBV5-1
CASSSGTVSYEQYF
TGCGCCAGCAGCTCCGGGACAGTCTCCTACGAGCAGTACTTC
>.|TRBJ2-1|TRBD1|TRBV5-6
CASSSGTEYYNEQFF
TGTGCCAGCAGCTCCGGGACAGAATACTACAATGAGCAGTTCTTC
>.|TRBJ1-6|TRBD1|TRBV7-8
CASSSVIWDRNSPLHF
TGTGCCAGCAGCTCGGTGATTTGGGACAGAAATTCACCCCTCCACTTT
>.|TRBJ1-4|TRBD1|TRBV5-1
CASSTGQGEKLFF
TGCGCCAGCAGCACCGGACAGGGGGAAAAACTGTTTTTT
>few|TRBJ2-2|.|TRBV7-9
CAVRKTANTGELFF
TGTGCCGTACGGAAGACAGCGAACACCGGGGAGCTGTTTTTT
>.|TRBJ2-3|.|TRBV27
CATVATNTDTQYF
TGTGCTACTGTAGCGACCAACACAGATACGCAGTATTTT
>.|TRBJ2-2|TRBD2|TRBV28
CASSPFPGTSGTGTGELFF
TGTGCCAGCAGCCCCTTCCCCGGGACTAGCGGGACAGGCACCGGGGAGCTGTTTTTT
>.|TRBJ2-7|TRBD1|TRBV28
CASSSYRGPSYEQYF
TGTGCCAGCAGCTCATACAGGGGGCCATCCTACGAGCAGTACTTC
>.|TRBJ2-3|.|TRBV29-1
CSVRKRTTDTQYF
TGCAGCGTGCGGAAGCGGACCACAGATACGCAGTATTTT
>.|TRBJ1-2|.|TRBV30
CAWSVQLGLHGYTF
TGTGCCTGGAGTGTACAATTGGGCCTCCATGGCTACACCTTC
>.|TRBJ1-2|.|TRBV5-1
CASSPGYGYTF
TGCGCCAGCAGTCCCGGGTATGGCTACACCTTC
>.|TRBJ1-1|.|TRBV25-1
CASKHRYNTEAFF
TGTGCCAGCAAGCATCGATATAACACTGAAGCTTTCTTT
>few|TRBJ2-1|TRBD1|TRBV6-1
CASSAGTGYNEQFF
TGTGCCAGCAGTGCCGGGACAGGGTACAATGAGCAGTTCTTC
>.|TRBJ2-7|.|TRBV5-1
CASSLTGLSSYEQYF
TGCGCCAGCAGCCTGACAGGACTCTCCTCCTACGAGCAGTACTTC
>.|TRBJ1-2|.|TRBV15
CATSRDRGINYGYTF
TGTGCCACCAGCAGAGATCGGGGGATTAACTATGGCTACACCTTC
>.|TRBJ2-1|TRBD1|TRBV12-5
CASGLGTGTGADEQFF
TGTGCTAGTGGTTTGGGAACCGGGACAGGGGCTGATGAGCAGTTCTTC
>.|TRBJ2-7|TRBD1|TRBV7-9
CASSLDRVNEQYF
TGTGCCAGCAGCCTCGACAGGGTCAACGAGCAGTACTTC
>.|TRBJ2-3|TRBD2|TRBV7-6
CASSLTGGRRSTDTQYF
TGTGCCAGCAGCTTAACGGGAGGGAGACGCAGCACAGATACGCAGTATTTT
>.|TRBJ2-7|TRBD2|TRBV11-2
CASSFSGTRVYEQYF
TGTGCCAGCAGCTTCTCCGGGACTAGAGTCTACGAGCAGTACTTC
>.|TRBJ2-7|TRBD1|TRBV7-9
CASSRDRAFYEQYF
TGTGCCAGCAGTAGGGACAGGGCCTTCTACGAGCAGTACTTC
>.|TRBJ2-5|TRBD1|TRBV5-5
CASTTGRGQETQYF
TGTGCCAGCACCACCGGCAGGGGGCAAGAGACCCAGTACTTC
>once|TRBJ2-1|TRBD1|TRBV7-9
CSIGGRVDEQFF
TGTTCTATAGGGGGCAGGGTGGATGAGCAGTTCTTC
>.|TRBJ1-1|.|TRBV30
CAWSRTGLGTEAFF
TGTGCCTGGAGTCGCACAGGGCTGGGGACTGAAGCTTTCTTT
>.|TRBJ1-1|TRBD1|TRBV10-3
CAISPILQAGGKAEAFF
TGTGCCATCAGTCCCATACTCCAAGCAGGGGGGAAAGCTGAAGCTTTCTTT
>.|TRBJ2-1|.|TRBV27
CASREVGSPKLHEQFF
TGTGCCAGCAGAGAGGTAGGCTCCCCGAAACTACATGAGCAGTTCTTC
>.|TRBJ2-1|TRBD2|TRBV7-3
CASSHLAVPGDEQFF
TGTGCCAGCAGCCATCTAGCGGTCCCGGGGGATGAGCAGTTCTTC
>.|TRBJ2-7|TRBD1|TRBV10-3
CAISDGRGSYEQYF
TGTGCCATCAGTGATGGCAGGGGGTCCTACGAGCAGTACTTC
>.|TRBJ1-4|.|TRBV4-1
CASSPWGRSNEKLFF
TGCGCCAGCAGCCCCTGGGGGCGATCTAATGAAAAACTGTTTTTT
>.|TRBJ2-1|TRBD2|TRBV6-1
CASVGLAGAGDEQFF
TGTGCCAGCGTAGGACTAGCGGGGGCCGGCGATGAGCAGTTCTTC
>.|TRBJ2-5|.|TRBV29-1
CSVLWLEVKSAQYF
TGCAGCGTGCTCTGGTTGGAGGTGAAATCGGCCCAGTACTTC
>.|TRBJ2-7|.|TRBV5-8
CASSLVGSSYEQYF
TGTGCCAGCAGCTTGGTAGGGAGCTCCTACGAGCAGTACTTC
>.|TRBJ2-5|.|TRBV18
CASSPPTIWETQYF
TGTGCCAGCTCACCTCCTACGATTTGGGAGACCCAGTACTTC
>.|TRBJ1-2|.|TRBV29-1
CSAGTFYGYTF
TGCAGCGCCGGGACATTCTATGGCTACACCTTC
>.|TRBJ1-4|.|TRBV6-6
CASSRQVAMGEKLFF
TGTGCCAGCAGTCGACAGGTCGCTATGGGTGAAAAACTGTTTTTT
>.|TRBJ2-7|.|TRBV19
CASRTSWTETYEQYF
TGTGCCAGTCGGACGTCGTGGACAGAGACCTACGAGCAGTACTTC
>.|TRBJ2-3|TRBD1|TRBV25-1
CASSEWRDRDPHTQYF
TGTGCCAGCAGTGAATGGAGGGACAGGGACCCCCATACGCAGTATTTT
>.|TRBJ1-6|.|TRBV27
CASSLSILLSDSPLHF
TGTGCCAGCAGTTTATCGATCCTGCTAAGTGATTCACCCCTCCACTTT
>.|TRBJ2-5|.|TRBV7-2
CASSLVAFRETQYF
TGTGCCAGCAGCTTAGTAGCCTTTAGAGAGACCCAGTACTTC
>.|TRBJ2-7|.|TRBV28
CASSLEGGGGEQYF
TGTGCCAGCAGTTTAGAGGGAGGGGGGGGCGAGCAGTACTTC
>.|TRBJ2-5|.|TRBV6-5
CASSYDYQETQYF
TGTGCCAGCAGTTACGACTACCAAGAGACCCAGTACTTC
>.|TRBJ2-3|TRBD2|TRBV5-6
CASTRRGGGDTQYF
TGTGCCAGCACCCGGCGGGGCGGGGGTGATACGCAGTATTTT
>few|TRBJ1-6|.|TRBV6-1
CASSEVGGTPLHF
TGTGCCAGCAGTGAAGTAGGGGGTACACCCCTCCACTTT
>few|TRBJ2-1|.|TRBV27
CASSLSSFTVDNEQFF
TGTGCCAGCAGTTTATCTTCTTTTACGGTAGACAATGAGCAGTTCTTC
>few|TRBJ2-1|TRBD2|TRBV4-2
CASSQDGPRGGGEQFF
TGTGCCAGCAGCCAAGATGGGCCGCGGGGGGGTGGGGAGCAGTTCTTC
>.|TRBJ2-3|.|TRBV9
CASSVVEGLADTQYF
TGTGCCAGCAGCGTAGTCGAGGGTTTGGCAGATACGCAGTATTTT
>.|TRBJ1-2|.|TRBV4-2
CASSQDYPENYGYTF
TGTGCCAGCAGCCAAGATTACCCGGAGAACTATGGCTACACCTTC
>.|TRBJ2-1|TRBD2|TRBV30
CAWRHLAGGGNEQFF
TGTGCCTGGAGACATCTAGCGGGAGGGGGGAATGAGCAGTTCTTC
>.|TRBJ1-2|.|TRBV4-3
CASSQDLGREIGTF
TGCGCCAGCAGCCAAGATCTCGGCAGGGAAATAGGAACCTTC
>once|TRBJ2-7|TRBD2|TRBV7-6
CASSPQLAGAVKQYF
TGTGCCAGCAGCCCGCAACTAGCGGGTGCGGTTAAGCAGTACTTC
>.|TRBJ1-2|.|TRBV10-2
CASSEGALYGYTF
TGCGCCAGCAGTGAGGGAGCCCTCTATGGCTACACCTTC
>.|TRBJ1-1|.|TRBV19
CASSTGGRGLNTEAFF
TGTGCCAGTAGCACAGGAGGCAGGGGATTGAACACTGAAGCTTTCTTT
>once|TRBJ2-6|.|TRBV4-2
CASSLPRGASLLSGANVLTF
TGTGCCAGCAGCCTCCCCCGGGGGGCTTCACTCCTCTCTGGGGCCAACGTCCTGACTTTC